In this sample, the clone carrying this T cell receptor (beta chain) turned up many times. The target antigen is unknown. The data belong to a study of T cell repertoires in cytomegalovirus infection. Study overall: Shared public TCR beta signatures pointed to both CMV infection and a matching HLA type. Notes on the study in general: Carriers of CMV plus the relevant HLA were identified by cumulative public TCR beta family frequency. HLA-C-restricted CMV-specific TCR beta clonotypes were dominant in the ex vivo response.

MiXCR, run by TCRdb on the reads, gives a single entry per CDR3 protein. The table includes around 240,000 distinct CDR3 sequences, 20% to 25% detected once. The germline CDR1 and CDR2 sequences are SEHNR and FQNEAQ (reference sequence). The CDR3 has 16 residues. V lost 1 base, J lost 6 bases, and 16 bases lay in between. V is TRBV7-9 and J is TRBJ2-1; TRBD1 or TRBD2 may be the D gene (5 bases each). Specimen: CD8+ T cells from PBMCs. This sequence was found in a human donor in good health (CMV status not recorded). Some clones in this sample may be carry-over from other donors' samples. The CDR3 nucleotides are TGTGCCAGCAGCTTAGGTTTCGGCAGGGACGTCAATGAGCAGTTCTTC. Translated, it gives CASSLGFGRDVNEQFF.